This T cell receptor (beta chain) was recovered during a study of quantifying T cell responses using KT2 cells (dated by TCRdb to the late 2010s). As for the study more broadly: RNA was DNase-treated and reverse transcribed with TCR alpha and beta constant-region primers, mostly using SuperScript III. To prevent over-amplification, PCR2 was performed as a SYBR Green qPCR and halted at a predetermined fluorescence threshold. The efficiency of the T4 ligation step under optimum conditions was estimated to be greater than 8%. The research as a whole found: At very high KT2 spike-in numbers, detection of KT2 sequences reached saturation. KT2 sequences were detected down to the lowest spike-in tested, which was about one KT2 cell per 100,000 PBMC. Over several orders of magnitude, the number of KT2 alpha and beta sequences rose linearly with the number of KT2 cells put in. No side-by-side comparison between this pipeline and other TCR sequencing techniques was included in the study.

There are a few counts of this clonotype. Its antigen specificity is not known. Per-base qualities were not stored, and no clone one base away is much larger. Libraries were constructed by UMI-ligation and nested PCR. T4 RNA ligase 1 was used to ligate a single-stranded oligonucleotide containing the Illumina SP2 sequence and a UMI to the 3' end of the cDNA. PCR1 ran 4 cycles (98°C 15 s, 69°C 30 s, 72°C 40 s); the beta primer was an equimolar mix of RC1.1 and RC1.2 covering TRBC1 and TRBC2. From PCR2 onward, TCR alpha and beta chains were processed separately, and sample indices and Illumina adaptors were added. The UMI, placed after an 8-base spacer, consisted of 12 random nucleotides arranged as two hexamers with a spacer between them. The libraries were sequenced on an Illumina MiSeq using v2 2x251 paired-end chemistry, usually with approximately 13 samples in each run. PhiX DNA was added at about 4.5-7% to each sequencing library so that diversity was increased. As for the original processing: Raw reads were converted to FASTQ with bcl2fastq and demultiplexed by dual indices using Demultiplexor. Decombinator assigned V and J genes by tag matching, allowing a single base-pair mismatch. UMIs were used by Collapsinator to correct both sequencing errors and frequency errors caused by PCR heterogeneity. CDR3Translator converted Decombinator identifiers to nucleotide sequence, translated to amino acids, and extracted CDR3 using C- and N-terminal motifs. A cluster of KT2 sequences sharing one unique molecular identifier was counted as one distinct KT2 TCR. Through fastp at Q25 and MiXCR, TCRdb rebuilt clones from the public reads, retaining in-frame beta chains. Here each entry gathers all rows of one CDR3 protein and keeps the most common genes and DNA. These V and J calls originate from TCRdb's pipeline instead of the authors' own analysis. Present in this sample are roughly 50,000 distinct CDR3 sequences, roughly an eighth of which were seen just once. About 9% of the sample is held by the ten biggest clonotypes.

Known numbers of KT2, a T cell clone whose TCR had been sequenced previously, were spiked into unfractionated PBMC to test the sensitivity and accuracy of the pipeline. A range of KT2-to-PBMC ratios was generated by mixing KT2 cells with a fixed number of PBMC. The germline V gene yields SNHLY for CDR1 and FYNNEI for CDR2. Including the terminal cysteine and phenylalanine, the CDR3 comprises 15 residues. Just CDR3 DNA is preserved here, 45 bases in frame from base 1. The germline V and J ends show losses of 6 bases and 3 bases respectively, and no gene match explains 2 bases of the junction. The sequence came from a human donor. Input material: PBMCs spiked with cells of the T cell clone KT2. The chain is encoded by TRBV2 joined to TRBJ2-1, with 13 bases matching TRBD2. The CDR3 corresponds to CASRRLAGGYNEQFF. The nucleotide sequence is TGTGCCAGCAGACGACTAGCGGGGGGCTACAATGAGCAGTTCTTC.